The next 27 T cell receptor beta chains were all read from a single sample in a study of human T cells and chemical hapten exposure. Unique molecular identifiers were linked by the library to individual cDNA molecules. MiXCR was run by TCRdb on the reads, yielding one entry per CDR3 protein. Here the sample spans just under 4,500 distinct CDR3 sequences, 45% to 50% being singletons. Described treatment: therapeutic diphenylcyclopropenone sensitization with weekly scalp DPC. Sequencing was performed on whole blood, taken before DPC sensitization or 2, 6, or about 24 weeks after (not recorded which). Source of these receptors: an adult with alopecia areata. Some clones in this sample may be carry-over from other donors' samples. This table probably holds off-target reads from a library built for another chain.

This chain links TRBV18 with TRBJ2-1, with TRBD2 matching over 10 bases. Germline CDR1 KGHSH, CDR2 LQKENI. This CDR3 region has 14 residues. After removal of 0 bases from V and 9 bases from J, the junction contained 2 bases not matched to a gene. CDR3 protein: CASSPPASGSEQFF. CDR3 DNA: TGTGCCAGCTCACCACCGGCTAGCGGGAGTGAGCAGTTCTTC.

The gene calls are TRBV5-6 and TRBJ2-3, with 7 bases identical to TRBD2. CDR1 and CDR2 from the germline V gene are SGHDT and YYEEEE. CDR3 length equals 14 residues. V trimming: 1 base; J trimming: 4 bases; junction bases outside the gene matches: 3. In nucleotides, the CDR3 is TGTGCCAGCAGCTTGCGCGGGAGCCCAGATACGCAGTATTTT. Protein product: CASSLRGSPDTQYF.

V is TRBV24-1 and J is TRBJ2-6; D is ambiguous. Trimming left V 4 bases short and J 4 bases short, with 10 bases between. Germline lookup yields CDR1 KGHDR and CDR2 SFDVKD. This CDR3 is 15 amino acids long. The CDR3: CATSENKAGANVLTF. In DNA form, the CDR3 reads TGTGCCACCAGTGAGAACAAGGCCGGGGCCAACGTCCTGACTTTC.

The chain is built from TRBV19 and TRBJ2-2; D remains ambiguous. The CDR3 sequence is 17 residues long. Deletions cut 5 bases from V and 3 bases from J, with 19 bases between. Germline-derived CDR1 and CDR2 are LNHDA and SQIVND (reference sequence). In DNA, the CDR3 is TGTGCCAGTAGTCCCCGGACCCCCCTTACGGACACCGGGGAGCTGTTTTTT. It is translated as CASSPRTPLTDTGELFF.

This clonotype is a singleton in its sample. The chain joins TRBV7-2 to TRBJ2-3; a possible D gene is TRBD1 (5 bases). V lost 11 bases and J lost 4, with 16 bases in between. The germline V gene has CDR1 SGHTA and CDR2 FQGNSA. CDR3 length: 13 amino acids. The CDR3 here is CASRGLEADTQYF. CDR3 coding DNA: TGTGCCTCTAGGGGCCTAGAGGCAGATACGCAGTATTTT. Drawing the rest from reference TRBV7-2 and TRBJ2-3, the complete variable domain is GAGVSQSPSNKVTEKGKDVELRCDPISGHTALYWYRQSLGQGLEFLIYFQGNSAPDKSGLPSDRFSAERTGGSVSTLTIQRTQQEDSAVYLCASRGLEADTQYFGPGTRLTVL.

V usage is TRBV5-1 and J usage is TRBJ2-1; 7 nucleotides match TRBD2. This CDR3 region has 13 residues. Germline V lookup: CDR1 SGHRS, CDR2 YFSETQ. Losses at the gene ends were 4 bases for V and 7 bases for J; bases not matched to a gene: 5. The CDR3 loop reads CASSRGGRNEQFF. The CDR3 DNA reads as TGCGCCAGCAGCCGAGGCGGGAGAAATGAGCAGTTCTTC.

The gene calls are TRBV29-1 and TRBJ1-1; 9 bases are a match to TRBD1. The V gene's germline CDR1 is SQVTM and CDR2 ANQGSEA. The CDR3 runs to 14 residues. The ends lost 6 bases at V and 0 bases at J; junction bases unmatched: 5. CDR3 protein: CSVEQGAMNTEAFF. The CDR3 DNA is TGCAGCGTAGAACAGGGGGCGATGAACACTGAAGCTTTCTTT.

V and J are TRBV6-6 and TRBJ2-3; D not certain. The CDR3 contains 16 residues. Trimming removed 2 bases from V and 0 bases from J, with 12 bases in between. In germline, CDR1 is MNHNY, CDR2 SVGAGI (reference sequence). CDR3 nucleotide sequence: TGTGCCAGCAGTTACCCGAGTGGGCCCAGCACAGATACGCAGTATTTT. This translates into CASSYPSGPSTDTQYF.

The J gene is TRBJ2-2, the V gene TRBV20-1, with a possible D match to TRBD2 (6 bases). Trimming left V 3 bases short and J 0 bases short, with 14 bases between. From germline, CDR1 is DFQATT and CDR2 SNEGSKA (reference sequence). CDR3 size: 16 residues. The CDR3 DNA is TGCAGTGCTAGGGGGCTTTTAGCGGCGAACACCGGGGAGCTGTTTTTT. Translated: CSARGLLAANTGELFF.

The rearrangement links TRBV9 to TRBJ2-2; D uncertain. V was cut by 3 bases and J by 6 bases, with 9 bases left in between. Germline CDR1 is SGDLS and CDR2 is YYNGEE. The CDR3 runs to 13 residues. The CDR3 DNA is TGTGCCAGCAGCGCAAGAGAGGCCGGGGAGCTGTTTTTT. Protein: CASSAREAGELFF. The full variable domain, rest sourced from reference TRBV9 and TRBJ2-2, is DSGVTQTPKHLITATGQRVTLRCSPRSGDLSVYWYQQSLDQGLQFLIQYYNGEERAKGNILERFSAQQFPDLHSELNLSSLELGDSALYFCASSAREAGELFFGEGSRLTVL.

This clonotype was seen a handful of times. The chain is built from TRBV18 and TRBJ2-7; perhaps TRBD1 as D (5 bases). Trimming removed 8 bases at V and 1 base at J, with 12 bases between. The CDR3 spans 13 residues. Germline V gene sequence: CDR1 KGHSH, CDR2 LQKENI. CDR3 protein: CASNSQESYEQYF. CDR3 coding DNA: TGTGCCAGCAACTCACAGGAGTCCTACGAGCAGTACTTC.

This chain joins TRBV7-6 and TRBJ2-6; D tentatively fits TRBD1 or TRBD2 (5 bases each). Germline CDR1 and CDR2: SGHVS and FNYEAQ. V was trimmed by 0 bases and J by 0 bases, leaving 18 bases between them. This CDR3 has 20 residues. CDR3 DNA sequence: TGTGCCAGCAGCTTAGCCTCCCCTCCGGGACGGAGCTCTGGGGCCAACGTCCTGACTTTC. Translation: CASSLASPPGRSSGANVLTF.

This sequence joins TRBV11-3 and TRBJ2-4; 10 nucleotides match TRBD2. Germline V gene sequence: CDR1 SGHNT, CDR2 YENEEA. The CDR3 extends over 17 amino acids. Trimming at V came to 5 bases and at J to 3 bases, leaving 10 bases not matched to a gene. CDR3 bases: TGTGCCAGCAGCCACCCAGCGGGGGGGCCTAGCAAAAACATTCAGTACTTC. It translates to CASSHPAGGPSKNIQYF.

This chain connects TRBV12-3 or TRBV12-4 to TRBJ2-1, with D tentatively TRBD1 (5 bases). This CDR3 is built from 15 residues. V was clipped by 2 bases and J by 9 bases, with 17 bases between them. The CDR3 loop reads CASSLTKPSGSEQFF. CDR3 DNA: TGTGCCAGCAGTTTAACCAAACCCTCAGGGTCTGAGCAGTTCTTC.

This chain links TRBV5-1 with TRBJ2-2; 14 bases fit TRBD2. There are 15 residues in the CDR3. Per germline, CDR1 SGHRS and CDR2 YFSETQ. The J segment lost 6 bases and the V segment lost 5 bases, leaving 3 bases of the junction unmatched. The CDR3 is CASSWTSGRSGELFF. The CDR3 DNA reads TGCGCCAGCAGTTGGACTAGCGGGAGGTCCGGGGAGCTGTTTTTT.

The chain joins TRBV10-3 to TRBJ2-3; D gene ambiguous. V lost 4 bases and J 2 bases, leaving 13 bases between the germline ends. This CDR3 spans 15 amino acids. CDR1 ENHRY and CDR2 SYGVKD come from the germline V gene. CDR3 DNA: TGTGCCATCAGTGCGTCCGCTCCGGCCACAGATACGCAGTATTTT. Amino acid sequence: CAISASAPATDTQYF.

The chain combines TRBV11-2 with TRBJ2-5; tentative D call: TRBD2 (7 bases). The V end lost 4 bases, the J end lost 4 bases, and 13 bases lay between the germline ends. This CDR3 region has 14 residues. Germline lookup yields CDR1 SGHAT and CDR2 FQNNGV. The CDR3 coding sequence is TGTGCCAGCAGCTCCACAGGGAGGGGAGAGACCCAGTACTTC. Its translation: CASSSTGRGETQYF.

This clonotype has a handful of counts. The chain combines TRBV5-1 with TRBJ2-1; 7 positions match TRBD2. V was clipped by 0 bases and J by 8 bases; unmatched bases: 8. The germline gives CDR1 SGHRS, CDR2 YFSETQ. The CDR3 totals 15 residues. The CDR3 DNA is TGCGCCAGCAGCTTGGCCGCTCTGGGAGGGGATGAGCAGTTCTTC. As protein: CASSLAALGGDEQFF. Using reference TRBV5-1 and TRBJ2-1 for the parts outside the CDR3, the full variable domain is KAGVTQTPRYLIKTRGQQVTLSCSPISGHRSVSWYQQTPGQGLQFLFEYFSETQRNKGNFPGRFSGRQFSNSRSEMNVSTLELGDSALYLCASSLAALGGDEQFFGPGTRLTVL.

The sample holds one count of this clonotype. The V call is TRBV12-3 or TRBV12-4, the J call TRBJ2-3; TRBD1 matches at 9 bases. CDR3 length: 15 residues. V shed 5 bases and J 7 bases; nucleotides not matched to a gene: 10. CDR3 sequence reads: CASSRGTGRANTQYF. The CDR3 region has the DNA TGTGCCAGCAGTCGCGGGACAGGGAGGGCCAATACGCAGTATTTT.

The chain links TRBV6-2 or TRBV6-3 to TRBJ2-3; D gene unclear. V dropped 7 bases and J dropped 5 bases, with 10 bases sitting between them. There are 12 residues in the CDR3. Germline V lookup: CDR1 MNHEY, CDR2 SVGEGT. The CDR3 coding sequence is TGTGCCAGCATACCGGGTCAAGATACGCAGTATTTT. It specifies CASIPGQDTQYF.

Only a few counts were recorded for this clonotype. J is TRBJ2-3 and V is TRBV7-2; TRBD2 aligns across 9 bases. Germline values: CDR1 SGHTA, CDR2 FQGNSA. The CDR3 has 14 residues. V dropped 4 bases and J dropped 9; count of bases not matched to a gene: 8. The CDR3 bases are TGTGCCAGCAGCTATAGAGGCCTAGCGGGAACGCAGTATTTT. This encodes CASSYRGLAGTQYF.

The chain couples TRBV11-2 to TRBJ2-1, with D possibly matching TRBD2 (6 bases). Germline V gene sequence: CDR1 SGHAT, CDR2 FQNNGV. Trimming pared 1 base from V and 1 base from J, leaving 20 bases between. The CDR3 consists of 19 residues. The CDR3 sequence is CASSLAGVIGHPSYNEQFF. DNA of the CDR3: TGTGCCAGCAGCTTAGCGGGGGTGATAGGCCACCCATCCTACAATGAGCAGTTCTTC.

This clonotype was counted between two and nine times. The V call is TRBV25-1, the J call TRBJ1-6, with D possibly matching TRBD1 (5 bases). Trimming cost V 3 bases and J 13 bases, with 19 bases left between them. The CDR3 runs 15 residues. Germline V gene sequence: CDR1 MGHDK, CDR2 SYGVNS. This CDR3 is CASSDPRREARPLHF. In nucleotides, the CDR3 is TGTGCCAGCAGTGACCCGCGCAGGGAGGCGAGGCCCCTCCACTTT. The variable domain in full, completed from reference TRBV25-1 and TRBJ1-6, reads EADIYQTPRYLVIGTGKKITLECSQTMGHDKMYWYQQDPGMELHLIHYSYGVNSTEKGDLSSESTVSRIRTEHFPLTLESARPSHTSQYLCASSDPRREARPLHFGNGTRLTVT.

This clonotype was found a few times. The V gene is TRBV18, the J gene TRBJ2-3; tentative D call: TRBD2 (5 bases). CDR1 is KGHSH and CDR2 is LQKENI in the germline V gene. Trimming cost V 3 bases and J 5 bases, with 21 bases left between them. The CDR3 spans 17 residues. The chain's CDR3 is CASSPPPGRIGRDTQYF. The CDR3 nucleotides are TGTGCCAGCTCACCCCCCCCCGGCAGGATTGGGAGAGATACGCAGTATTTT.

This clonotype was seen only once. The chain carries TRBV7-8 and TRBJ1-1; 7 bases map to TRBD1. With 5 bases clipped from V and 3 bases from J, the junction kept 3 bases outside the gene matches. The CDR3 spans 13 residues. Germline CDR1 SGHVS, CDR2 FQNEAQ. In DNA form, the CDR3 reads TGTGCCAGCAGCAAAGACAGGGACACTGAAGCTTTCTTT. It specifies CASSKDRDTEAFF. Drawing the rest from reference TRBV7-8 and TRBJ1-1, the complete variable domain is GAGVSQSPRYKVAKRGQDVALRCDPISGHVSLFWYQQALGQGPEFLTYFQNEAQLDKSGLPSDRFFAERPEGSVSTLKIQRTQQEDSAVYLCASSKDRDTEAFFGQGTRLTVV.

Concerning this clonotype itself: The junction shows a germline mismatch at one end, possibly a read error. V and J are TRBV19 and TRBJ2-3; D is unresolved. Germline lookup yields CDR1 LNHDA and CDR2 SQIVND (reference sequence). The CDR3 is made up of 14 amino acids. As DNA, the CDR3 is TGTGCCAGTAGCATAGTCTTACACACAGATACGCAGTATTTT. It codes for CASSIVLHTDTQYF.

This clonotype occurred a few times. CDR3: CSAPMGRHNSPLHF. In nucleotides, the CDR3 is TGCAGTGCTCCCATGGGCAGGCATAATTCACCCCTCCACTTT. This rearrangement joins TRBV20-1 to TRBJ1-6; D gene uncertain. V was cut by 5 bases and J by 5 bases, with 13 bases left in between. The CDR3 has 14 amino acids. Germline assignment: CDR1 DFQATT and CDR2 SNEGSKA (reference sequence).